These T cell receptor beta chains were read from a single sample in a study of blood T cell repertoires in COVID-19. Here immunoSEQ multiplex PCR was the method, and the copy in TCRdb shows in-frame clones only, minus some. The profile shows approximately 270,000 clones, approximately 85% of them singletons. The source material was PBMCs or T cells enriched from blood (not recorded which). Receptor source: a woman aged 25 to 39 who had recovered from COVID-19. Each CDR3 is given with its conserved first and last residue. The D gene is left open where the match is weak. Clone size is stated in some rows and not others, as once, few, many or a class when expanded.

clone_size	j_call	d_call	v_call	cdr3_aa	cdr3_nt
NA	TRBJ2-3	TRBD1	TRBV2	CASRTGLWADTQYF	TGTGCCAGCCGGACAGGGCTATGGGCAGATACGCAGTATTTT
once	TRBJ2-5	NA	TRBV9	CASSVQGRETQYF	TGTGCCAGCAGCGTACAGGGGCGAGAGACCCAGTACTTC
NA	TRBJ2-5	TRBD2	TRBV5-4	CASSLGGTSPETQYF	TGTGCCAGCAGCTTGGGAGGGACTAGTCCGGAGACCCAGTACTTC
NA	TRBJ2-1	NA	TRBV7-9	CASSLAWRSSYNEQFF	TGTGCCAGCAGCTTAGCTTGGAGGAGCTCCTACAATGAGCAGTTCTTC
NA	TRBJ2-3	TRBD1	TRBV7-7	CASSPNILGQGGDTQYF	TGTGCCAGCAGCCCAAATATCCTTGGACAGGGAGGAGATACGCAGTATTTT
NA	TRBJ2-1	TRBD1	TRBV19	CASSPSTGKMDNEQFF	TGTGCCAGTAGTCCATCGACAGGGAAAATGGACAATGAGCAGTTCTTC
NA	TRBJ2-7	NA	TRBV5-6	CASSWDRDNYEQYF	TGTGCCAGCAGCTGGGACCGGGACAACTACGAGCAGTACTTC
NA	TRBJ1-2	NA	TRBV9	CASSVGRGNTYGYTF	TGTGCCAGCAGCGTAGGGCGGGGCAATACCTATGGCTACACCTTC
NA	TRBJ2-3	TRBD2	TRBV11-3	CASSLAGLVGDTQYF	TGTGCCAGCAGCTTAGCTGGACTAGTAGGTGATACGCAGTATTTT
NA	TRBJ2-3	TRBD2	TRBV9	CASSAQTSGVTDTQYF	TGTGCCAGCAGCGCGCAGACTAGCGGGGTCACAGATACGCAGTATTTT
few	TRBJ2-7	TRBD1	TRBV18	CASSPGTGAYEQYF	TGTGCCAGCTCACCCGGGACAGGGGCCTACGAGCAGTACTTC
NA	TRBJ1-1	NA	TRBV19	CASSSSGKENTEAFF	TGTGCCAGTAGTTCCTCGGGGAAGGAGAACACTGAAGCTTTCTTT
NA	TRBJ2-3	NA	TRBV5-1	CASSIATSTDTQYF	TGCGCCAGCAGTATAGCGACTAGCACAGATACGCAGTATTTT
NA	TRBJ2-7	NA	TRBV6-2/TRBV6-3	CASSHPGVEQYF	TGTGCCAGCAGCCACCCCGGGGTGGAGCAGTACTTC
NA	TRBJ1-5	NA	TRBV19	CASSTSTGSNQPQHF	TGTGCCAGTAGTACTAGTACAGGGTCCAATCAGCCCCAGCATTTT
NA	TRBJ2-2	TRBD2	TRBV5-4	CASSSTGTSGGLYTGELFF	TGTGCCAGCAGCTCCACCGGGACTAGCGGGGGGCTTTACACCGGGGAGCTGTTTTTT
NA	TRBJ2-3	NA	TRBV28	CASSWTVGSPLTDTQYF	TGTGCCAGCAGTTGGACAGTCGGGTCACCTCTCACAGATACGCAGTATTTT
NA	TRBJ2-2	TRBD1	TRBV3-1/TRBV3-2	CASSYGQGSTGELFF	TGTGCCAGCAGCTATGGACAGGGAAGCACCGGGGAGCTGTTTTTT
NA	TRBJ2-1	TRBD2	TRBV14	CASSQDPVSSGGLYNEQFF	TGTGCCAGCAGCCAAGATCCTGTGTCTAGCGGGGGCCTATACAATGAGCAGTTCTTC
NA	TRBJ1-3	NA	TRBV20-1	CSASNGNHGNTIYF	TGCAGTGCTAGTAACGGTAATCATGGAAACACCATATATTTT
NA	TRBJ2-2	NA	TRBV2	CASNHPGVNTGELFF	TGTGCCAGCAACCACCCCGGGGTAAACACCGGGGAGCTGTTTTTT
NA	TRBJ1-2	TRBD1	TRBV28	CASSRDGTGYGYTF	TGTGCCAGCAGTAGAGACGGGACAGGGTATGGCTACACCTTC
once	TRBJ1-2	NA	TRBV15	CATSRARTVYGYTF	TGTGCCACCAGCAGAGCCCGGACAGTCTATGGCTACACCTTC
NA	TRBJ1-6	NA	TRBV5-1	CASRIQGLPNSPLHF	TGCGCCAGCAGGATCCAGGGGCTCCCGAATTCACCCCTCCACTTT
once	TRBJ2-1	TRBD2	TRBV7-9	CASSRSGGANEQFF	TGTGCCAGCAGCCGTAGCGGGGGGGCGAATGAGCAGTTCTTC
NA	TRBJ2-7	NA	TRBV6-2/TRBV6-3	CASSPQGGEQYF	TGTGCCAGCAGCCCACAAGGAGGGGAGCAGTACTTC
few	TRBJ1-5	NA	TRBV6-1	CASSEYNRATSDKPQHF	TGTGCCAGCAGTGAATATAACAGGGCCACGAGCGACAAGCCCCAGCATTTT
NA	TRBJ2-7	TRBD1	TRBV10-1	CASSESPLGQIKNF	TGCGCCAGCAGTGAGTCGCCCCTGGGACAGATTAAGAACTTC
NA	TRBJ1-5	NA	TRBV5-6	CASSLWGVDGNQPQHF	TGTGCCAGCAGCTTGTGGGGGGTTGATGGGAATCAGCCCCAGCATTTT
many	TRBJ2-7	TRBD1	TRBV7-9	CASSRGSGGRDEQYF	TGTGCCAGCAGCCGCGGTTCAGGGGGTAGGGACGAGCAGTACTTC
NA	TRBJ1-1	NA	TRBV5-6	CASSLTDRQKAFF	TGTGCCAGCAGCTTGACTGACAGGCAGAAAGCTTTCTTT
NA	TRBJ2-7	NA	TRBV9	CASSAGTGVIYEQYF	TGTGCCAGCAGCGCCGGAACGGGAGTGATCTACGAGCAGTACTTC
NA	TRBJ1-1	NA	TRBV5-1	CASSLGENTEAFF	TGCGCCAGTAGCCTAGGGGAGAACACTGAAGCTTTCTTT
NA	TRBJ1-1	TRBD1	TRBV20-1	CSAGTVTEAFF	TGCAGTGCAGGGACAGTCACTGAAGCTTTCTTT
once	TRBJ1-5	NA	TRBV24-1	CATSVGRGDNQPQHF	TGTGCCACCAGTGTCGGCCGGGGGGACAATCAGCCCCAGCATTTT
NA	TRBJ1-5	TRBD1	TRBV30	CAWTEGQGQPQHF	TGTGCCTGGACCGAGGGACAGGGCCAGCCCCAGCATTTT
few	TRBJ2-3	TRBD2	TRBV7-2	CASSLLAGYTDTQYF	TGTGCCAGCAGCTTACTAGCGGGGTACACAGATACGCAGTATTTT
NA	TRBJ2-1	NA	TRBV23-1	CASSQNPGFSSYNEQFF	TGCGCCAGCAGTCAAAATCCGGGTTTCTCTTCATACAATGAGCAGTTCTTC
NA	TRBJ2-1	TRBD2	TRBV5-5	CASSVLPMLAGGPPEQFF	TGTGCCAGCAGCGTCTTACCAATGTTAGCGGGGGGGCCCCCCGAGCAGTTCTTC
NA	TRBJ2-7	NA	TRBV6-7	CASSWRLGSRYEQYF	TGTGCCAGCAGTTGGAGACTAGGATCACGCTACGAGCAGTACTTC
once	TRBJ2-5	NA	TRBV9	CASSVVEETQYF	TGTGCCAGCAGCGTAGTAGAAGAGACCCAGTACTTC